Detailed here is one T cell receptor beta chain. This specimen comes from a study of blood T cell repertoires in COVID-19. How the authors handled the data: Estimation of nucleated cell counts relied on the amplification of reference gene primers. The table came from immunoSEQ multiplex PCR; TCRdb's copy has only in-frame clones and leaves some out. For V, J and clone size, that table is used; D and trimming come from the DNA. The sample contains fewer than 250,000 clones, around 92% of which appear only once. Trimming removed 3 bases from V and 4 bases from J; junction bases left unmatched: 2. Per the germline V gene, CDR1 is MNHEY and CDR2 is SMNVEV (reference sequence). This CDR3 region has 13 residues.

The receptor was derived from a man aged 25-45 years with acute or convalescent COVID-19. Sequencing was done on a sample of peripheral blood. The chain recombines TRBV27 with TRBJ2-7, with 8 positions matching TRBD1. CDR3: CASSLTGVYEQYF. CDR3 sequence (DNA): TGTGCCAGCAGTTTGACAGGGGTGTACGAGCAGTACTTC.